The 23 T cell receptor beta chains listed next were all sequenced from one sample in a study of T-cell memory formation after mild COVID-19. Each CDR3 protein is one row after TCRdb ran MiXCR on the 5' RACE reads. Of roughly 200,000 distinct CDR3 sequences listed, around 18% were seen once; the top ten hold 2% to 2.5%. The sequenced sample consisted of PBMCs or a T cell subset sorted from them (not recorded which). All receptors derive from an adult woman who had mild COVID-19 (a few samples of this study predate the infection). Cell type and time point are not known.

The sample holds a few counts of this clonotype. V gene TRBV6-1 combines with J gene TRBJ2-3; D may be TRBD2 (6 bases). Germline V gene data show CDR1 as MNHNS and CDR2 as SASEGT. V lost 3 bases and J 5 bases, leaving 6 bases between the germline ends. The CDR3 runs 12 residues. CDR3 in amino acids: CASSEEGDTQYF. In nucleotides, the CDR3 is TGTGCCAGCAGTGAGGAGGGAGATACGCAGTATTTT.

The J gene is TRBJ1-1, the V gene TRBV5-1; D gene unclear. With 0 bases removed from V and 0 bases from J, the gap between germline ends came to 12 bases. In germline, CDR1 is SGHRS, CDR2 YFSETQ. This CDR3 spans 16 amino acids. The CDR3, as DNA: TGCGCCAGCAGCTTGGGCAGCCTTCTCCTGAACACTGAAGCTTTCTTT. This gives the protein CASSLGSLLLNTEAFF.

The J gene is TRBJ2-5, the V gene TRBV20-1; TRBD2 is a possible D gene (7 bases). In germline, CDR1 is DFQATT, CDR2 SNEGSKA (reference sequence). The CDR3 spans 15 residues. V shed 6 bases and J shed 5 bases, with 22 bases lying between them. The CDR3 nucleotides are TGCAGTGCCCGCCCCCAACGGGGGGCCAGGGAGACCCAGTACTTC. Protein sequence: CSARPQRGARETQYF.

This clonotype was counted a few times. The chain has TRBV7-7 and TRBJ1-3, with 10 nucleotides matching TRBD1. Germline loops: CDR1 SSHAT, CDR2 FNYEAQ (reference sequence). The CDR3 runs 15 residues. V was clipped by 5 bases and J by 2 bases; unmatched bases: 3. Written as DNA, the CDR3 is TGTGCCAGCAGCCCGGGACAGGGGCCTGGAAACACCATATATTTT. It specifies CASSPGQGPGNTIYF. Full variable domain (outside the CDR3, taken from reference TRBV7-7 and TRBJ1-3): GAGVSQSPRYKVTKRGQDVTLRCDPISSHATLYWYQQALGQGPEFLTYFNYEAQPDKSGLPSDRFSAERPEGSISTLTIQRTEQRDSAMYRCASSPGQGPGNTIYFGEGSWLTVV.

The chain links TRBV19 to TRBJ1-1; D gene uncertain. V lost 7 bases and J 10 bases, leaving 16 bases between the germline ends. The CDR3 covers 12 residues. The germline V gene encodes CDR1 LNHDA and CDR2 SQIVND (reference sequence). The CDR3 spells CASTTSAHGAFF. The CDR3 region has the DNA TGTGCCAGTACCACATCGGCCCATGGAGCTTTCTTT.

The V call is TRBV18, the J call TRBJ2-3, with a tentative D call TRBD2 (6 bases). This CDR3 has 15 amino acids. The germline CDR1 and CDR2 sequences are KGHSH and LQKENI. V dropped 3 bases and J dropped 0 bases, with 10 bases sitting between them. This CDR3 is CASSPGLSSTDTQYF. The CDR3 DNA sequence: TGTGCCAGCTCACCGGGACTTTCCAGCACAGATACGCAGTATTTT.

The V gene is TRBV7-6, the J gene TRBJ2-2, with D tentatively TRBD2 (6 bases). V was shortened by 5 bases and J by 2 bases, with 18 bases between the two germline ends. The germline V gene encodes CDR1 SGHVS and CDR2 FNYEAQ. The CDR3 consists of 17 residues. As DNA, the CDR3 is TGTGCCAGCAGCGCCATACCGCCGGGACTTAACACCGGGGAGCTGTTTTTT. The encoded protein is CASSAIPPGLNTGELFF. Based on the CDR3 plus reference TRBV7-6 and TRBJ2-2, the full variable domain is GAGVSQSPRYKVTKRGQDVALRCDPISGHVSLYWYRQALGQGPEFLTYFNYEAQQDKSGLPNDRFSAERPEGSISTLTIQRTEQRDSAMYRCASSAIPPGLNTGELFFGEGSRLTVL.

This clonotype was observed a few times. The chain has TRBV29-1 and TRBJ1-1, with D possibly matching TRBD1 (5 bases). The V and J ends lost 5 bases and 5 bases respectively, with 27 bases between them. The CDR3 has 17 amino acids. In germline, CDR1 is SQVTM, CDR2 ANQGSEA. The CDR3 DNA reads TGCAGCGTTATCCCAAAGCGGGGGAACCCTAGGGGAACTGAAGCTTTCTTT. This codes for CSVIPKRGNPRGTEAFF.

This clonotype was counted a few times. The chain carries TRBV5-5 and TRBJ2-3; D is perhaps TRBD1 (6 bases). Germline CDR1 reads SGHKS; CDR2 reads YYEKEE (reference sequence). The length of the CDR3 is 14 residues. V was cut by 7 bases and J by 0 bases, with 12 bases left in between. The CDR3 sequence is CASRRTASTDTQYF. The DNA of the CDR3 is TGTGCCAGCCGAAGGACAGCTAGCACAGATACGCAGTATTTT.

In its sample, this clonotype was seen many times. DNA for the CDR3: TGTGCCACCAGCACCCCGTTGGGAATTGGCACAGATACGCAGTATTTT. Amino acid sequence: CATSTPLGIGTDTQYF. The chain employs TRBV15 and TRBJ2-3; D not certain. CDR1 is LNHNV and CDR2 is YYDKDF in the germline V gene (reference sequence). V lost 4 bases, J lost 1 base, and 15 bases lay in between. CDR3 length: 16 residues.

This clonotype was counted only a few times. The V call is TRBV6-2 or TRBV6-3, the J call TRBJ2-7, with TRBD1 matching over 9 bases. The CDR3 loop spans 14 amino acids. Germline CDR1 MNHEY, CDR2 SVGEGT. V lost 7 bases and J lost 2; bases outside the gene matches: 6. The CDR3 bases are TGTGCCAGCATCGGGACAGGGTTAACCTACGAGCAGTACTTC. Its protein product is CASIGTGLTYEQYF.

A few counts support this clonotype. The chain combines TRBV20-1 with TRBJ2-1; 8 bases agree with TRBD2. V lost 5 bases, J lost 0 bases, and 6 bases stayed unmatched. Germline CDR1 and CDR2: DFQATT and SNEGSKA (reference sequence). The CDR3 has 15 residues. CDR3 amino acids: CSAHTSGSSYNEQFF. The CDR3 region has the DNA TGCAGTGCTCATACTAGCGGAAGCTCCTACAATGAGCAGTTCTTC.

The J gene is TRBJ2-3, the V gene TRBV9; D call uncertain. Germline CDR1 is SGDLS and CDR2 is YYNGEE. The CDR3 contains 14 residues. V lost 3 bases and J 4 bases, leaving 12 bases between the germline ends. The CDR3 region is CASSAPGRADTQYF. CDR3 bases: TGTGCCAGCAGCGCCCCCGGAAGAGCAGATACGCAGTATTTT.

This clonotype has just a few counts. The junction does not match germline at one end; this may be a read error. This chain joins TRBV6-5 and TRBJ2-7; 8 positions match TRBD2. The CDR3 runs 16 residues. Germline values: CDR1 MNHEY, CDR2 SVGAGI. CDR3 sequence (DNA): TGTACCAGCAGGACCGCCGGGACTAGAGGTTCCTACGAGCAGTACTTC. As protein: CTSRTAGTRGSYEQYF.

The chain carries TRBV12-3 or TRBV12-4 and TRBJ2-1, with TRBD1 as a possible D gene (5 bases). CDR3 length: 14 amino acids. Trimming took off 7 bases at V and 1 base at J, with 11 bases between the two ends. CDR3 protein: CASKMYRSYNEQFF. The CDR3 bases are TGTGCCAGCAAGATGTACAGGTCCTACAATGAGCAGTTCTTC.

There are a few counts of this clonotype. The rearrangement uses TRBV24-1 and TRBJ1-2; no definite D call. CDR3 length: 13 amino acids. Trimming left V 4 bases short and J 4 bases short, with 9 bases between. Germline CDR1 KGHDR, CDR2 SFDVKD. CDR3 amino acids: CATSDGRSYGYTF. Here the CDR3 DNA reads TGTGCCACCAGTGACGGCCGGAGCTATGGCTACACCTTC.

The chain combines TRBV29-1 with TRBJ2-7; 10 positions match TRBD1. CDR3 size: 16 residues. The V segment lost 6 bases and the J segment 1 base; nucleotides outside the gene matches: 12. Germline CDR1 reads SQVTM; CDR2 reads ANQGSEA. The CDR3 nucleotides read TGCAGCGTAGAGGGACAGGGGAAGCAGAGGTCCTACGAGCAGTACTTC. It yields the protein CSVEGQGKQRSYEQYF.

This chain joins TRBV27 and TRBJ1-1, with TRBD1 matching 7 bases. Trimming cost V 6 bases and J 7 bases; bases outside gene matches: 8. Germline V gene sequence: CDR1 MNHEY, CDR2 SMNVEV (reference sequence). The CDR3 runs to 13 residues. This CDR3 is CASRSDRRFEAFF. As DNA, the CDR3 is TGTGCCAGCAGATCGGACAGGAGGTTTGAAGCTTTCTTT.

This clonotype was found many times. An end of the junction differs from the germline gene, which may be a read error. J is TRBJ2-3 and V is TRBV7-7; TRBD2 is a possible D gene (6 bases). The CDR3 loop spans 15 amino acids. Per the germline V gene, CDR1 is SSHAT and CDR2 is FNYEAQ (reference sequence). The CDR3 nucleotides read TGTGCTAGCAGCTCGGGACTTTCGAGCACAGATACGCAGTATTTT. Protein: CASSSGLSSTDTQYF. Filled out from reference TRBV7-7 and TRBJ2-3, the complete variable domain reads GAGVSQSPRYKVTKRGQDVTLRCDPISSHATLYWYQQALGQGPEFLTYFNYEAQPDKSGLPSDRFSAERPEGSISTLTIQRTEQRDSAMYRCASSSGLSSTDTQYFGPGTRLTVL.

The CDR3 reads CSATFTGGNYGYTF. CDR3 coding DNA: TGCAGTGCTACTTTTACAGGGGGCAACTATGGCTACACCTTC. The chain links TRBV20-1 to TRBJ1-2, with 9 bases lining up with TRBD1. The CDR3 loop spans 14 amino acids. CDR1 and CDR2 from the germline V gene are DFQATT and SNEGSKA (reference sequence). The junction had 5 bases not matched to a gene; V was cut back by 4 bases and J by 2 bases.

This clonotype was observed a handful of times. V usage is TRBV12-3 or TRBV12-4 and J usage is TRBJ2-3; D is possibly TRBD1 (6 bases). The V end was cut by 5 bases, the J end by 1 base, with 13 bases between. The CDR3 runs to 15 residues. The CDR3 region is CASSPYSGGTDTQYF. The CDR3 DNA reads TGTGCCAGCAGTCCATACTCAGGGGGCACAGATACGCAGTATTTT.

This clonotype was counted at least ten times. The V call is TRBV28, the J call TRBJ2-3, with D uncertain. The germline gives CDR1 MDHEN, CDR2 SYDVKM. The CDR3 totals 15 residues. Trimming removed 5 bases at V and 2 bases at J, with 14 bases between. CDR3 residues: CASSPPAKHTDTQYF. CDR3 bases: TGTGCCAGCAGTCCGCCGGCCAAACACACAGATACGCAGTATTTT.

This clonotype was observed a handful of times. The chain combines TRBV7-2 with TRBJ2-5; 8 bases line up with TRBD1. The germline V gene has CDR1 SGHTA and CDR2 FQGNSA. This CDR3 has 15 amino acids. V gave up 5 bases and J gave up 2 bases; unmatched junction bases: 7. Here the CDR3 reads CASSRGQGRQETQYF. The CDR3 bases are TGTGCCAGCAGCCGCGGACAGGGCAGGCAAGAGACCCAGTACTTC.